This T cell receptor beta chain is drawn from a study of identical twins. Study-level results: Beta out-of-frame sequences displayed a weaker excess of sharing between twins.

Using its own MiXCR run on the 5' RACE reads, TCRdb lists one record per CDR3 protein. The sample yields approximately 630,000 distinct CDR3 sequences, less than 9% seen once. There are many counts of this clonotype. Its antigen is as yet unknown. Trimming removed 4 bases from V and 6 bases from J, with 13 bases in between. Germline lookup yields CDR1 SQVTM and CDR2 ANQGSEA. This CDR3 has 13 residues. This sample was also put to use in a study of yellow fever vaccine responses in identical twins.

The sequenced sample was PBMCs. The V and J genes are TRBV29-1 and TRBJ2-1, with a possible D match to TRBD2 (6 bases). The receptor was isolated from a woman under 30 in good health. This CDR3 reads CSVAGVSFNEQFF. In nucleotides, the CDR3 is TGCAGCGTTGCGGGGGTTAGTTTCAATGAGCAGTTCTTC.